Shown below are 32 T cell receptor beta chains from a single sample sequenced in a study of early T cells in non-severe SARS-CoV-2 infection. TCRdb analysed the 5' RACE reads with MiXCR anew, one entry per CDR3 protein. The sample has approximately 46,000 distinct CDR3 sequences, less than 7% seen once. The sequencing input was whole blood. These receptors originate from an adult who was a healthcare worker with PCR-confirmed SARS-CoV-2 infection or an uninfected control (not recorded which).

This clonotype showed up many times. This chain links TRBV19 with TRBJ2-7, with a possible D match to TRBD2 (6 bases). Deletions cut 1 base from V and 5 bases from J, with 18 bases between. Germline V lookup: CDR1 LNHDA, CDR2 SQIVND (reference sequence). The CDR3 length is 16 residues. The CDR3 nucleotides are TGTGCCAGTAGTATAGGAGGAGGGACCTCTACTAACGAGCAGTACTTC. As protein: CASSIGGGTSTNEQYF.

This clonotype was seen ten or more times. DNA of the CDR3: TGTGCCAGCAGCACCGGACAGGGGGACTACGAGCAGTACTTC. It specifies CASSTGQGDYEQYF. The V call is TRBV5-6, the J call TRBJ2-7; 10 bases line up with TRBD1. Per germline, CDR1 SGHDT and CDR2 YYEEEE. Germline trimming cut 4 bases from V and 3 bases from J; bases unmatched to any gene: 4. This CDR3 is 14 amino acids long.

The chain combines TRBV20-1 with TRBJ1-6, with D unresolved. The germline CDR1 and CDR2 sequences are DFQATT and SNEGSKA (reference sequence). This CDR3 spans 12 amino acids. The CDR3 loop reads CSCIGRDSPLHF. The DNA of the CDR3 is TGCAGCTGTATAGGGAGGGATTCACCCCTCCACTTT.

This clonotype was detected many times. The chain links TRBV29-1 to TRBJ2-7, with D perhaps assigned TRBD1 or TRBD2 (6 bases each). The CDR3 has 13 residues. The germline CDR1 and CDR2 sequences are SQVTM and ANQGSEA. The ends were cut back, 6 bases at V and 6 bases at J, with 18 bases in the middle. The CDR3 spells CSVGGLTSGEQYF. CDR3 DNA sequence: TGCAGCGTGGGGGGCTTAACGTCGGGCGAGCAGTACTTC.

This clonotype was recorded many times. This chain connects TRBV19 to TRBJ2-2; 11 nucleotides agree with TRBD1. Germline V gene lookup returns CDR1 LNHDA and CDR2 SQIVND (reference sequence). With V trimmed by 3 bases and J by 3 bases, 6 bases remained unmatched. The CDR3 sequence is 17 residues long. In DNA form, the CDR3 reads TGTGCCAGTAGTATGGTATGGGGACAGGGGGACACCGGGGAGCTGTTTTTT. The encoded protein is CASSMVWGQGDTGELFF.

The V gene is TRBV5-4, the J gene TRBJ2-7; D may be TRBD1 or TRBD2 (6 bases each). The V and J ends lost 5 bases and 5 bases respectively, with 17 bases between them. The germline CDR1 and CDR2 sequences are SGHNT and YYREEE (reference sequence). This CDR3 spans 14 amino acids. The CDR3 region has the DNA TGTGCCAGCAGTTCACAGGGAGGCCGGGACGAGCAGTACTTC. It encodes CASSSQGGRDEQYF.

This clonotype was seen ten or more times. The chain joins TRBV7-3 to TRBJ2-3; the D gene could be TRBD1 or TRBD2 (6 bases each). The CDR3 covers 15 residues. Between the trimmed V and J ends, which lost 5 bases and 3 bases, there was a span of 15 bases. Germline-derived CDR1 and CDR2 are SGHTA and FQGTGA. CDR3 region: CASSPDRGQTDTQYF. The CDR3 DNA reads TGTGCCAGCAGCCCAGATCGGGGGCAAACAGATACGCAGTATTTT.

At least ten counts were recorded for this clonotype. The V call is TRBV20-1, the J call TRBJ2-1; 9 bases map to TRBD2. Germline V gene data show CDR1 as DFQATT and CDR2 as SNEGSKA (reference sequence). V lost 0 bases and J lost 3; bases outside the gene matches: 6. This CDR3 comprises 16 residues. The CDR3 loop reads CSARDGASGNYNEQFF. The CDR3 coding sequence is TGCAGTGCTAGAGATGGCGCTAGCGGGAACTACAATGAGCAGTTCTTC.

The chain carries TRBV29-1 and TRBJ2-7; TRBD1 matches 8 bases. The CDR3 extends over 12 amino acids. Trimming at V came to 4 bases and at J to 1 base, leaving 0 bases not matched to a gene. Germline loops: CDR1 SQVTM, CDR2 ANQGSEA. CDR3: CSVGTGSYEQYF. The DNA of the CDR3 is TGCAGCGTTGGGACAGGGTCCTACGAGCAGTACTTC.

This clonotype occurred a few times. The genes are TRBV5-1 and TRBJ1-1; D remains unclear. V lost 3 bases and J lost 0, with 9 bases in between. The CDR3 spans 14 residues. From germline, CDR1 is SGHRS and CDR2 YFSETQ. CDR3 nucleotide sequence: TGCGCCAGCAGCTCAACCCCATTGAACACTGAAGCTTTCTTT. It specifies CASSSTPLNTEAFF. The entire variable domain, with the rest obtained from reference TRBV5-1 and TRBJ1-1, is as follows: KAGVTQTPRYLIKTRGQQVTLSCSPISGHRSVSWYQQTPGQGLQFLFEYFSETQRNKGNFPGRFSGRQFSNSRSEMNVSTLELGDSALYLCASSSTPLNTEAFFGQGTRLTVV.

This clonotype was seen more than once but under ten times. The V gene is TRBV6-5, the J gene TRBJ2-7; possible D gene TRBD2, 6 bases. CDR1 and CDR2 (germline): MNHEY, SVGAGI. The CDR3 length is 14 residues. Trimming took 5 bases from V and 5 from J, leaving 16 bases between them. The CDR3 nucleotides read TGTGCCAGCAGTCCGGAGGGGCCGCCGCACGAGCAGTACTTC. It encodes CASSPEGPPHEQYF.

This clonotype was detected a few times. The rearrangement links TRBV6-2 or TRBV6-3 to TRBJ2-2; D not certain. The germline V gene encodes CDR1 MNHEY and CDR2 SVGEGT. The V end was cut by 0 bases, the J end by 3 bases, with 5 bases between. The CDR3 has 14 amino acids. This chain's CDR3 is CASSYSLDTGELFF. The CDR3 DNA reads TGTGCCAGCAGTTACTCCTTGGACACCGGGGAGCTGTTTTTT.

The V gene is TRBV5-1, the J gene TRBJ2-5; 8 positions agree with TRBD1. CDR3 size: 14 residues. Trimming cost V 4 bases and J 5 bases; bases outside gene matches: 7. Looked up from germline, CDR1 is SGHRS and CDR2 is YFSETQ. The CDR3 is CASSRGQGGETQYF. Here the CDR3 DNA reads TGCGCCAGCAGCAGAGGACAGGGCGGGGAGACCCAGTACTTC.

This clonotype appeared many times. The chain is built from TRBV10-2 and TRBJ2-7; D tentatively reads TRBD1 or TRBD2 (5 bases each). The V end lost 5 bases, the J end lost 7 bases, and 15 bases lay between the germline ends. The CDR3 totals 13 residues. Per the germline V gene, CDR1 is WSHSY and CDR2 is SAAADI. This CDR3 reads CASSSGPDGEQYF. Written as DNA, the CDR3 is TGCGCCAGCAGTTCGGGGCCGGATGGAGAGCAGTACTTC.

The sample holds a few counts of this clonotype. The J gene is TRBJ2-2, the V gene TRBV5-4, with TRBD1 identical over 8 bases. Germline CDR1 and CDR2: SGHNT and YYREEE (reference sequence). Losses at the gene ends were 4 bases for V and 8 bases for J; bases not matched to a gene: 13. The CDR3 is 16 amino acids. In DNA form, the CDR3 reads TGTGCCAGCAGCATCCAGGGACAGGCCCCGAGAGGGGAGCTGTTTTTT. Amino acids: CASSIQGQAPRGELFF.

CDR3 nucleotide sequence: TGTGCCAGCAGCTTTAGCGTCACTGAAGCTTTCTTT. Translating it yields CASSFSVTEAFF. The V call is TRBV7-2, the J call TRBJ1-1; D call uncertain. The CDR3 runs 12 residues. Germline V gene data show CDR1 as SGHTA and CDR2 as FQGNSA. Trimming left V 3 bases short and J 4 bases short, with 6 bases between.

This clonotype was seen repeatedly, ten times or more. The chain combines TRBV7-8 with TRBJ1-1; D is unresolved. From germline, CDR1 is SGHVS and CDR2 FQNEAQ. The CDR3 covers 13 residues. With 3 bases removed from V and 0 bases from J, the gap between germline ends came to 5 bases. CDR3 DNA sequence: TGTGCCAGCAGCTTGAAGGTGAACACTGAAGCTTTCTTT. Translation gives CASSLKVNTEAFF.

At least ten counts were recorded for this clonotype. The rearrangement uses TRBV27 and TRBJ2-3; D unresolved. CDR3 length equals 14 residues. V lost 0 bases to trimming and J lost 2 bases, with 6 bases between them. Germline-derived CDR1 and CDR2 are MNHEY and SMNVEV (reference sequence). The CDR3 coding sequence is TGTGCCAGCAGTTTATCCCAGCTCACAGATACGCAGTATTTT. Translation gives CASSLSQLTDTQYF.

The sample holds many counts of this clonotype. This chain connects TRBV7-9 to TRBJ1-6, with unresolved D. Deletions cut 5 bases from V and 9 bases from J, with 5 bases between. There are 11 residues in the CDR3. CDR1 is SEHNR, CDR2 FQNEAQ, per germline (reference sequence). The CDR3 region is CASSDGSPLHF. CDR3 in DNA: TGTGCCAGCAGCGACGGTTCACCCCTCCACTTT.

The sample holds many counts of this clonotype. The chain joins TRBV20-1 to TRBJ1-1; TRBD1 is a possible D gene (6 bases). The V gene's germline CDR1 is DFQATT and CDR2 SNEGSKA (reference sequence). This CDR3 is 12 amino acids long. Trimming removed 2 bases at V and 3 bases at J, with 7 bases between. CDR3 amino acids: CSARQGYTEAFF. The CDR3 DNA reads as TGCAGTGCTAGACAGGGGTACACTGAAGCTTTCTTT.

J is TRBJ1-4 and V is TRBV7-2; TRBD1 agrees at 7 bases. Germline values: CDR1 SGHTA, CDR2 FQGNSA. The CDR3 has 18 amino acids. After removal of 4 bases from V and 8 bases from J, the junction contained 19 bases not matched to a gene. CDR3 nucleotide sequence: TGTGCCAGCAGCTCCGACCGGGACAGCGGGACGAGAGGAGAAAAACTGTTTTTT. Its translation is CASSSDRDSGTRGEKLFF.

Ten or more counts support this clonotype. The CDR3 DNA sequence: TGTGCCAGCAGTTACGCGGCAGGGTTAGCTTTCTTT. Amino acids: CASSYAAGLAFF. The chain joins TRBV6-5 to TRBJ1-1; D may be TRBD1 (5 bases). V shed 2 bases and J shed 10 bases, with 11 bases lying between them. CDR3 length: 12 residues. From germline, CDR1 is MNHEY and CDR2 SVGAGI.

A few counts support this clonotype. The chain combines TRBV29-1 with TRBJ2-7; a possible D gene is TRBD1 (6 bases). This CDR3 comprises 14 residues. V lost 6 bases, J lost 0 bases, and 15 bases lay in between. Germline CDR1 and CDR2: SQVTM and ANQGSEA. The CDR3 region is CSVARQDSSYEQYF. In DNA form, the CDR3 reads TGCAGCGTGGCCAGACAGGATAGCTCCTACGAGCAGTACTTC.

This clonotype was picked up a small number of times. The CDR3 nucleotides are TGCAGTGCTAGCTCCCAACCTCAGGGCGGCTTCACAGCTTTCTTT. Its translation is CSASSQPQGGFTAFF. The chain recombines TRBV20-1 with TRBJ1-1; maybe TRBD1 (5 bases). The CDR3 is 15 residues long. The germline V and J ends were trimmed by 3 bases and 10 bases, with 24 bases remaining between them. The germline V gene encodes CDR1 DFQATT and CDR2 SNEGSKA (reference sequence).

To note about this clonotype: This may stem from a read error, because a much larger clone lies one nucleotide away. The rearrangement joins TRBV15 to TRBJ2-7, with D maybe TRBD2 (6 bases). This CDR3 contains 14 residues. The V gene's germline CDR1 is LNHNV and CDR2 YYDKDF (reference sequence). CDR3 in amino acids: CATSGDPGVYEQYF. The CDR3 DNA sequence: TGTGCCACCAGCGGAGATCCGGGGGTCTACGAGCAGTACTTC.

This clonotype was counted ten times or more. The gene calls are TRBV4-1 and TRBJ1-1; D is perhaps TRBD1 (5 bases). Per germline, CDR1 MGHRA and CDR2 YSYEKL. The CDR3 has 13 amino acids. V lost 0 bases and J 10 bases, leaving 12 bases between the germline ends. The CDR3 DNA follows: TGCGCCAGCAGCCAAGATCGGTCAGGGAGAGCTTTCTTT. Protein product: CASSQDRSGRAFF.

This clonotype was observed a handful of times. V gene TRBV6-2 or TRBV6-3 combines with J gene TRBJ2-7, with 9 bases fitting TRBD2. The CDR3 spans 14 residues. The junction had 9 bases not matched to a gene; V was cut back by 7 bases and J by 5 bases. Germline CDR1 reads MNHEY; CDR2 reads SVGEGT. In DNA, the CDR3 is TGTGCCAGCACCCCTAGCGGGGTGTGGAACGAGCAGTACTTC. As protein: CASTPSGVWNEQYF.

The V call is TRBV27, the J call TRBJ2-5; tentative D call: TRBD2 (6 bases). This CDR3 region has 17 residues. Per germline, CDR1 MNHEY and CDR2 SMNVEV (reference sequence). V dropped 0 bases and J dropped 2 bases, with 16 bases sitting between them. The CDR3 nucleotides are TGTGCCAGCAGTTTATCCCGGGGGTCGGCGGGACAAGAGACCCAGTACTTC. Amino acid sequence: CASSLSRGSAGQETQYF.

This clonotype has more than one count but fewer than ten. The rearrangement joins TRBV7-4 to TRBJ1-5; no reliable D call. CDR1 and CDR2 (germline): SGHVT, SQSDAQ. This CDR3 has 17 amino acids. V lost 5 bases, J lost 0 bases, and 17 bases lay in between. The CDR3, as DNA: TGTGCCAGCAGCGCCGAGGATAAATGGTATAGCAATCAGCCCCAGCATTTT. It yields the protein CASSAEDKWYSNQPQHF.

The sample holds a few counts of this clonotype. The chain has TRBV12-3 or TRBV12-4 and TRBJ1-5, with D possibly matching TRBD1 (5 bases). Trimming took off 6 bases at V and 2 bases at J, with 14 bases between the two ends. There are 15 residues in the CDR3. CDR3 in amino acids: CASSPLGAGNQPQHF. The CDR3 region has the DNA TGTGCCAGCAGCCCTCTAGGGGCTGGCAATCAGCCCCAGCATTTT.

This clonotype was seen ten or more times. In DNA, the CDR3 is TGTGCCAGCAGCTTGGGGGACTCCTCCTACGAGCAGTACTTC. Translated, it gives CASSLGDSSYEQYF. V gene TRBV5-6 combines with J gene TRBJ2-7; tentative D call: TRBD2 (6 bases). This CDR3 has 14 residues. V gave up 0 bases and J gave up 0 bases, with 7 bases separating them. Germline loops: CDR1 SGHDT, CDR2 YYEEEE.

This clonotype was found many times. V and J are TRBV5-6 and TRBJ1-1; 10 positions match TRBD1. V trimming: 4 bases; J trimming: 4 bases; junction bases outside the gene matches: 7. This CDR3 spans 15 amino acids. Per germline, CDR1 SGHDT and CDR2 YYEEEE. The CDR3, as DNA: TGTGCCAGCAGCGGGGGACAGGGGCGAGGCACTGAAGCTTTCTTT. Translating it yields CASSGGQGRGTEAFF.